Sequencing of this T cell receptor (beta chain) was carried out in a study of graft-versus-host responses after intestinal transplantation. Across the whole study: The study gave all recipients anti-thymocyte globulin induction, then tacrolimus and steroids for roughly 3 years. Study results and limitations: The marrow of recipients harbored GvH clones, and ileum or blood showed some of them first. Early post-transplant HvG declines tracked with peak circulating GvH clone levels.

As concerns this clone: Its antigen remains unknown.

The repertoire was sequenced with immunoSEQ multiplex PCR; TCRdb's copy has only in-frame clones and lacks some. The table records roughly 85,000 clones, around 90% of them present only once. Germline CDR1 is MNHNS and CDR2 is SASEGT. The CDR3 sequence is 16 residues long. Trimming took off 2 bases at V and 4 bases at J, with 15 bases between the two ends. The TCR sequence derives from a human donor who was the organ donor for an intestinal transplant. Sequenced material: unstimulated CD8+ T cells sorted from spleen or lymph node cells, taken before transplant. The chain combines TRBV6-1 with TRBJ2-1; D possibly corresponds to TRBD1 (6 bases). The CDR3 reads CASSEKWGTIYNEQFF. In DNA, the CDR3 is TGTGCCAGCAGTGAAAAATGGGGGACAATATACAATGAGCAGTTCTTC.